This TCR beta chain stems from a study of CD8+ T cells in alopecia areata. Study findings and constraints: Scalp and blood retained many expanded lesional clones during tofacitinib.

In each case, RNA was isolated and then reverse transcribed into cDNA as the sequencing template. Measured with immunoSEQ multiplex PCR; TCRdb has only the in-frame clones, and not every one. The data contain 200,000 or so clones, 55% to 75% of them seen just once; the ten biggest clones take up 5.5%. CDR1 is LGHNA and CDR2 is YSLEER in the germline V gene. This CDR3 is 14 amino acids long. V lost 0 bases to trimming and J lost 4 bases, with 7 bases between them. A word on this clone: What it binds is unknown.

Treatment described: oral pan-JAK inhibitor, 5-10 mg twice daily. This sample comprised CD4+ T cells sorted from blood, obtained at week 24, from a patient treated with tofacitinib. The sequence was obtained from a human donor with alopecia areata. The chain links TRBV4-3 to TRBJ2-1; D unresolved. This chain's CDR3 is CASSQEFRYNEQFF. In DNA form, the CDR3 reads TGCGCCAGCAGCCAAGAATTTAGGTACAATGAGCAGTTCTTC.